The 29 T cell receptor beta chains given below trace back to one sample, sequenced in a study of response to subunit inactivated influenza vaccine. Via MiXCR, TCRdb re-called the RT-PCR reads, giving one row per CDR3 protein. The sample has around 850,000 distinct CDR3 sequences, about 18% seen once. Sequencing used PBMCs from blood, obtained around 5 days after vaccination. These receptors all come from a man in his fifties or sixties who received an inactivated influenza vaccine.

The J gene is TRBJ2-1, the V gene TRBV7-2, with 13 bases fitting TRBD2. The V and J ends lost 4 bases and 7 bases, in that order; junction bases with no gene match: 7. CDR3 length equals 16 residues. Per germline, CDR1 SGHTA and CDR2 FQGNSA. DNA of the CDR3: TGTGCCAGCAGCTGGGCACTAGCGGGGGGGCTTAATGAGCAGTTCTTC. It yields the protein CASSWALAGGLNEQFF.

This clonotype was observed a few times. The genes are TRBV12-3 or TRBV12-4 and TRBJ1-5; no definite D call. V was shortened by 6 bases and J by 5 bases, with 20 bases between the two germline ends. The CDR3 contains 16 residues. The CDR3 sequence: CASRRGDSPGDQPQHF. The CDR3, as DNA: TGTGCCAGCAGACGCGGCGACTCCCCGGGAGATCAGCCCCAGCATTTT.

The chain joins TRBV7-2 to TRBJ2-3, with D maybe TRBD1 (6 bases). Germline CDR1 SGHTA, CDR2 FQGNSA. This CDR3 spans 15 amino acids. Trimming left V 2 bases short and J 4 bases short, with 13 bases between. CDR3 region: CASSLTSGVSDTQYF. DNA for the CDR3: TGTGCCAGCAGCTTAACCTCAGGGGTCTCAGATACGCAGTATTTT.

The chain joins TRBV7-8 to TRBJ2-7, with 8 bases lining up with TRBD2. The length of the CDR3 is 15 residues. The junction had 5 bases not matched to a gene; V was cut back by 2 bases and J by 2 bases. CDR1 is SGHVS and CDR2 is FQNEAQ in the germline V gene. In nucleotides, the CDR3 is TGTGCCAGCAGCTTATGGCGGGAGGTTACCTACGAGCAGTACTTC. Translated: CASSLWREVTYEQYF.

The table lists this clonotype with a few counts. The rearrangement joins TRBV6-2 or TRBV6-3 to TRBJ2-7; 7 bases fit TRBD1. V lost 7 bases to trimming and J lost 3 bases; unmatched junction nucleotides: 6. CDR3 length: 13 amino acids. From germline, CDR1 is MNHEY and CDR2 SVGEGT. CDR3 nucleotide sequence: TGTGCCAGCATTGGGGACAGCTACTACGAGCAGTACTTC. It is translated as CASIGDSYYEQYF.

Comments on this clonotype: Being one base from a much bigger clone, this may be a read error. This chain joins TRBV4-1 and TRBJ2-2, with D maybe TRBD1 (7 bases). The CDR3 is 15 amino acids. CDR1 is MGHRA and CDR2 is YSYEKL in the germline V gene. CDR3 in amino acids: CASSLGTAGRGVLFF. The CDR3 DNA follows: TGCGCCAGCAGCCTGGGGACAGCAGGAAGGGGGGTGCTGTTTTTT.

V gene TRBV4-2 combines with J gene TRBJ2-7; TRBD1 matches at 10 bases. The CDR3 is 17 residues long. V trimming: 0 bases; J trimming: 4 bases; junction bases outside the gene matches: 9. From germline, CDR1 is LGHNA and CDR2 YNFKEQ. The CDR3 is CASSQDIGGQGSYEQYF. The CDR3 nucleotides read TGTGCCAGCAGCCAAGATATAGGGGGACAGGGGAGTTACGAGCAGTACTTC.

This clonotype was seen at least ten times. The gene calls are TRBV12-3 or TRBV12-4 and TRBJ2-7; maybe TRBD1 (6 bases). V was trimmed by 2 bases and J by 5 bases, leaving 13 bases between them. The CDR3 has 14 amino acids. CDR3 amino acids: CASSLSTGRHEQYF. Written as DNA, the CDR3 is TGTGCCAGCAGTTTAAGCACAGGGCGGCACGAGCAGTACTTC.

This clonotype appeared a few times. The gene calls are TRBV27 and TRBJ2-1; no clear D gene. The CDR3 has 14 amino acids. Deletions cut 8 bases from V and 3 bases from J, with 14 bases between. The germline gives CDR1 MNHEY, CDR2 SMNVEV (reference sequence). The CDR3 protein is CASSEAGLYNEQFF. CDR3 nucleotide sequence: TGTGCCAGCTCTGAGGCCGGCCTCTACAATGAGCAGTTCTTC.

The V call is TRBV5-1, the J call TRBJ2-2; TRBD2 might be the D (7 bases). Per the germline V gene, CDR1 is SGHRS and CDR2 is YFSETQ. Trimming took off 8 bases at V and 1 base at J, with 15 bases between the two ends. The CDR3 loop spans 15 amino acids. The CDR3 DNA sequence: TGCGCCAGTTTTCCGGGGGGACAGAACACCGGGGAGCTGTTTTTT. Protein: CASFPGGQNTGELFF.

This clonotype was observed a handful of times. The chain links TRBV9 to TRBJ2-1; TRBD1 might be the D (6 bases). Germline CDR1 reads SGDLS; CDR2 reads YYNGEE. The V end was cut by 3 bases, the J end by 0 bases, with 25 bases between. The CDR3 has 20 amino acids. CDR3 bases: TGTGCCAGCAGCGGAAGACTTAGCTTACAGGGTGGGAGCTCCTACAATGAGCAGTTCTTC. Protein sequence: CASSGRLSLQGGSSYNEQFF. The full variable domain, rest sourced from reference TRBV9 and TRBJ2-1, is DSGVTQTPKHLITATGQRVTLRCSPRSGDLSVYWYQQSLDQGLQFLIQYYNGEERAKGNILERFSAQQFPDLHSELNLSSLELGDSALYFCASSGRLSLQGGSSYNEQFFGPGTRLTVL.

The chain links TRBV5-1 to TRBJ2-5; no reliable D call. The CDR3 consists of 14 residues. CDR1 and CDR2 from the germline V gene are SGHRS and YFSETQ. The V gene lost 0 bases and the J gene lost 7 bases, with 13 bases spanning the gap. The CDR3: CASSLEAQYGTQYF. CDR3 DNA: TGCGCCAGCAGCTTGGAGGCACAGTATGGGACCCAGTACTTC. Combining the CDR3 with reference TRBV5-1 and TRBJ2-5 gives the whole variable domain KAGVTQTPRYLIKTRGQQVTLSCSPISGHRSVSWYQQTPGQGLQFLFEYFSETQRNKGNFPGRFSGRQFSNSRSEMNVSTLELGDSALYLCASSLEAQYGTQYFGPGTRLLVL.

The chain has TRBV9 and TRBJ2-6; 12 nucleotides align to TRBD2. The germline gives CDR1 SGDLS, CDR2 YYNGEE. This CDR3 is built from 20 residues. With 0 bases clipped from V and 0 bases from J, the junction kept 7 bases outside the gene matches. CDR3 region: CASSVALGLAGLSGANVLTF. CDR3 DNA: TGTGCCAGCAGCGTAGCCCTGGGACTAGCGGGTCTCTCTGGGGCCAACGTCCTGACTTTC. Full variable domain (remainder filled in from reference TRBV9 and TRBJ2-6): DSGVTQTPKHLITATGQRVTLRCSPRSGDLSVYWYQQSLDQGLQFLIQYYNGEERAKGNILERFSAQQFPDLHSELNLSSLELGDSALYFCASSVALGLAGLSGANVLTFGAGSRLTVL.

This sequence joins TRBV6-1 and TRBJ2-6, with D perhaps being TRBD1 or TRBD2 (6 bases each). Germline CDR1 MNHNS, CDR2 SASEGT. The CDR3 length is 16 residues. Trimming stripped 5 bases from V and 4 bases from J, with 15 bases between. CDR3 protein: CASSPGAGSGANVLTF. Here the CDR3 DNA reads TGTGCCAGCAGTCCGGGGGCCGGATCGGGGGCCAACGTCCTGACTTTC.

This clonotype was counted a few times. The rearrangement uses TRBV5-6 and TRBJ2-1; D gene ambiguous. The CDR3 has 12 residues. V was cut by 0 bases and J by 10 bases, with 8 bases left in between. CDR1 is SGHDT and CDR2 is YYEEEE in the germline V gene. For the CDR3, the DNA is TGTGCCAGCAGCTTGGACGTAAGCGAGCAGTTCTTC. Translating gives CASSLDVSEQFF.

This clonotype was seen only a few times. The rearrangement links TRBV4-2 to TRBJ2-1; 7 bases map to TRBD2. CDR3 length: 16 residues. Germline-derived CDR1 and CDR2 are LGHNA and YNFKEQ. Trimming took 0 bases from V and 2 from J; bases not matched to a gene: 4. Here the CDR3 DNA reads TGTGCCAGCAGCCAAGATCCGGGAGGAGCCTACAATGAGCAGTTCTTC. This codes for CASSQDPGGAYNEQFF.

The V call is TRBV18, the J call TRBJ2-2, with D possibly matching TRBD2 (5 bases). The CDR3 loop spans 15 amino acids. The germline V gene encodes CDR1 KGHSH and CDR2 LQKENI. V was pared by 2 bases and J by 1 base, with 8 bases between. CDR3 protein: CASSPVSGNTGELFF. CDR3 in DNA: TGTGCCAGCTCACCAGTAAGCGGGAACACCGGGGAGCTGTTTTTT. The full variable domain, rest sourced from reference TRBV18 and TRBJ2-2, is NAGVMQNPRHLVRRRGQEARLRCSPMKGHSHVYWYRQLPEEGLKFMVYLQKENIIDESGMPKERFSAEFPKEGPSILRIQQVVRGDSAAYFCASSPVSGNTGELFFGEGSRLTVL.

This clonotype was seen many times. V and J are TRBV5-1 and TRBJ2-7; no firm D call. The V end lost 0 bases, the J end lost 4 bases, and 11 bases lay between the germline ends. Germline CDR1 and CDR2: SGHRS and YFSETQ. The CDR3 totals 14 residues. Written as DNA, the CDR3 is TGCGCCAGCAGCTTGGAGGGTTTTCGTTACGAGCAGTACTTC. It yields the protein CASSLEGFRYEQYF.

This sequence joins TRBV6-1 and TRBJ2-4; possibly TRBD1 or TRBD2 for D (5 bases each). The V gene's germline CDR1 is MNHNS and CDR2 SASEGT. V lost 6 bases, J lost 0 bases, and 15 bases lay in between. The CDR3 extends over 16 amino acids. CDR3 sequence reads: CASSSQGAGAKNIQYF. The DNA of the CDR3 is TGTGCCAGCAGCTCCCAGGGCGCGGGAGCCAAAAACATTCAGTACTTC.

This clonotype was recorded a few times. The rearrangement uses TRBV7-2 and TRBJ1-2, with D maybe TRBD1 (5 bases). CDR1 and CDR2 from the germline V gene are SGHTA and FQGNSA. The CDR3 is 13 residues long. Trimming took off 5 bases at V and 7 bases at J, with 14 bases between the two ends. CDR3 bases: TGTGCCAGCAGCCCCGGGACCGGCCGTGGCTACACCTTC. It encodes CASSPGTGRGYTF. The entire variable domain, with the rest obtained from reference TRBV7-2 and TRBJ1-2, is as follows: GAGVSQSPSNKVTEKGKDVELRCDPISGHTALYWYRQSLGQGLEFLIYFQGNSAPDKSGLPSDRFSAERTGGSVSTLTIQRTQQEDSAVYLCASSPGTGRGYTFGSGTRLTVV.

The chain uses TRBV13 and TRBJ2-5; perhaps TRBD2 as D (6 bases). The V gene lost 5 bases and the J gene lost 7 bases, with 23 bases spanning the gap. The germline V gene encodes CDR1 PRHDT and CDR2 FYEKMQ (reference sequence). CDR3 length equals 16 residues. CDR3 protein: CASSPPVSGLRRTQYF. The CDR3 region has the DNA TGTGCCAGCAGCCCCCCCGTTTCGGGACTTAGGAGGACCCAGTACTTC.

This chain joins TRBV6-2 or TRBV6-3 and TRBJ2-1; D uncertain. V was clipped by 8 bases and J by 0 bases, with 8 bases between them. This CDR3 region has 13 residues. Germline V CDR1 and CDR2: MNHEY, SVGEGT. Here the CDR3 DNA reads TGTGCCAGCCGAAGGTACTCCTACAATGAGCAGTTCTTC. As protein: CASRRYSYNEQFF.

The chain couples TRBV7-2 to TRBJ2-2, with 11 nucleotides matching TRBD2. This CDR3 spans 15 amino acids. The V gene end was trimmed by 5 bases and the J gene end by 5 bases; junction bases not matched to a gene: 4. Germline values: CDR1 SGHTA, CDR2 FQGNSA. The chain's CDR3 is CASSRGTSGTGELFF. The CDR3 DNA follows: TGTGCCAGCAGCCGGGGGACTAGCGGAACCGGGGAGCTGTTTTTT.

This CDR3 reads CATSDSFSGNEQFF. CDR3 bases: TGTGCCACCAGTGATTCTTTTAGCGGAAATGAGCAGTTCTTC. This chain joins TRBV24-1 and TRBJ2-1; possible D gene TRBD2, 6 bases. V shed 2 bases and J shed 7 bases, with 11 bases lying between them. Germline lookup yields CDR1 KGHDR and CDR2 SFDVKD. The length of the CDR3 is 14 residues.

This clonotype has a handful of counts. The chain is built from TRBV6-2 or TRBV6-3 and TRBJ2-7; TRBD2 might be the D (7 bases). CDR1 and CDR2 from the germline V gene are MNHEY and SVGEGT. Trimming took 2 bases from V and 5 from J, leaving 13 bases between them. The CDR3 has 14 amino acids. CDR3: CASSYRGGGNEQYF. CDR3 coding DNA: TGTGCCAGCAGTTACCGAGGGGGGGGCAACGAGCAGTACTTC.

In regard to this clonotype: The CDR3 does not end in the conserved phenylalanine or tryptophan, so this is likely a read error. The chain combines TRBV7-2 with TRBJ2-7, with 7 bases matching TRBD1. The J segment lost 4 bases and the V segment lost 5 bases, leaving 8 bases of the junction unmatched. There are 14 residues in the CDR3. Per the germline V gene, CDR1 is SGHTA and CDR2 is FQGNSA. The CDR3 bases are TGTGCCAGCAGCATTGGGACAGAGACTTACGAGCAGTACCTC. Protein: CASSIGTETYEQYL.

The chain joins TRBV7-2 to TRBJ2-7; TRBD1 matches 10 bases. Trimming at V came to 5 bases and at J to 2 bases, leaving 3 bases not matched to a gene. The CDR3 loop spans 14 amino acids. The germline V gene has CDR1 SGHTA and CDR2 FQGNSA. For the CDR3, the DNA is TGTGCCAGCAGCGGACAGGGGGGTGCCTACGAGCAGTACTTC. Its protein is CASSGQGGAYEQYF.

This chain uses TRBV30 with TRBJ2-1; perhaps TRBD1 as D (5 bases). V shed 2 bases and J shed 9 bases, with 8 bases lying between them. Germline lookup yields CDR1 GTSNPN and CDR2 SVGIG (reference sequence). The CDR3 covers 11 residues. The CDR3 nucleotides are TGTGCCTGGAGTACAAGGGGTGAGCAGTTCTTC. Translation gives CAWSTRGEQFF.

This clonotype was observed many times. The chain links TRBV15 to TRBJ1-5; D gene uncertain. The CDR3 has 13 amino acids. CDR1 and CDR2 from the germline V gene are LNHNV and YYDKDF (reference sequence). V lost 2 bases to trimming and J lost 7 bases, with 9 bases between them. CDR3 sequence (DNA): TGTGCCACCAGCAGATCCCCGGCGCAGCCCCAGCATTTT. This gives the protein CATSRSPAQPQHF.